Following are 21 T cell receptor beta chains from one sample sequenced in a study of blood T cell repertoires in COVID-19. Method: immunoSEQ multiplex PCR; TCRdb's copy keeps in-frame clones and lacks some. Of around 250,000 clones listed, 75% to 90% are singletons. What was sequenced was peripheral blood. The receptors shown here come from a woman aged 25 to 45 with active or convalescent COVID-19.

The chain combines TRBV21-1 with TRBJ2-7; the table's D call of TRBD1 was not tested on the DNA. TRBV21-1 is noted as a pseudogene. The CDR3 extends over 13 amino acids. In DNA, the CDR3 is TGTGCCAGCAGCAAAGGTAGGGGGCCCGAGCAGTACTTC. Its protein is CASSKGRGPEQYF.

This chain connects TRBV14 to TRBJ2-7, with D unclear. Per the germline V gene, CDR1 is SGHDN and CDR2 is FVKESK. V lost 5 bases and J 3 bases, leaving 17 bases between the germline ends. The CDR3 has 15 amino acids. CDR3 loop: CASSSPDSPRYEQYF. In nucleotides, the CDR3 is TGTGCCAGCAGCTCTCCCGACTCCCCGCGCTACGAGCAGTACTTC. Filled out from reference TRBV14 and TRBJ2-7, the complete variable domain reads EAGVTQFPSHSVIEKGQTVTLRCDPISGHDNLYWYRRVMGKEIKFLLHFVKESKQDESGMPNNRFLAERTGGTYSTLKVQPAELEDSGVYFCASSSPDSPRYEQYFGPGTRLTVT.

The chain employs TRBV27 and TRBJ2-7; possibly TRBD2 for D (5 bases). CDR1 and CDR2 (germline): MNHEY, SMNVEV (reference sequence). Trimming removed 3 bases at V and 9 bases at J, with 15 bases between. This CDR3 comprises 13 residues. DNA for the CDR3: TGTGCCAGCAGTTTTAAACTAGGTTCTGCGCAGTACTTC. This gives the protein CASSFKLGSAQYF.

The chain recombines TRBV5-1 with TRBJ2-2; D is perhaps TRBD1 (5 bases). The V end lost 2 bases, the J end lost 2 bases, and 10 bases lay between the germline ends. Germline CDR1 and CDR2: SGHRS and YFSETQ. This CDR3 has 15 amino acids. The CDR3 here is CASSLVTGNTGELFF. CDR3 nucleotides: TGCGCCAGCAGCTTAGTTACAGGAAACACCGGGGAGCTGTTTTTT. Complete variable domain (other parts from reference TRBV5-1 and TRBJ2-2): KAGVTQTPRYLIKTRGQQVTLSCSPISGHRSVSWYQQTPGQGLQFLFEYFSETQRNKGNFPGRFSGRQFSNSRSEMNVSTLELGDSALYLCASSLVTGNTGELFFGEGSRLTVL.

The chain employs TRBV27 and TRBJ2-7; 7 bases line up with TRBD1. The CDR3 has 14 residues. V was pared by 5 bases and J by 3 bases, with 7 bases of the junction left unmatched. CDR1 is MNHEY and CDR2 is SMNVEV in the germline V gene (reference sequence). This chain's CDR3 is CASSTSPGGYEQYF. The CDR3 DNA reads TGTGCCAGCAGTACCTCCCCAGGGGGCTACGAGCAGTACTTC.

This chain uses TRBV6-5 with TRBJ1-6, with D perhaps matching TRBD1 (6 bases). The ends were cut back, 6 bases at V and 6 bases at J, with 15 bases in the middle. Germline CDR1 reads MNHEY; CDR2 reads SVGAGI. CDR3 length: 15 amino acids. The CDR3 DNA follows: TGTGCCAGCAGGCCCACAGGGTGGGGTAATTCACCCCTCCACTTT. As protein: CASRPTGWGNSPLHF.

The V and J genes are TRBV9 and TRBJ1-6, with 8 bases identical to TRBD1. J lost 7 bases, V lost 1 base, and 4 bases had no gene match. From germline, CDR1 is SGDLS and CDR2 YYNGEE. The CDR3 has 15 residues. Here the CDR3 DNA reads TGTGCCAGCAGCGTAACGACAGGGGTGAATTCACCCCTCCACTTT. Amino acid sequence: CASSVTTGVNSPLHF.

This chain joins TRBV4-1 and TRBJ1-2; D unclear. This CDR3 has 13 residues. The germline gives CDR1 MGHRA, CDR2 YSYEKL. V was cut by 4 bases and J by 0 bases, with 6 bases left in between. The DNA for the CDR3 is TGCGCCAGCAGCCTAGATACTAACTATGGCTACACCTTC. As protein: CASSLDTNYGYTF.

The count of this clone is one. J is TRBJ1-5 and V is TRBV6-2 or TRBV6-3; TRBD1 matches 7 bases. Germline loops: CDR1 MNHEY, CDR2 SVGEGT. This CDR3 region has 13 residues. V shed 6 bases, J shed 7 bases, and the junction held 6 bases outside the gene matches. CDR3 region: CASSQDRVQPQHF. Written as DNA, the CDR3 is TGTGCCAGCAGCCAAGACAGGGTACAGCCCCAGCATTTT.

The gene calls are TRBV3-1 (or the pseudogene TRBV3-2) and TRBJ2-4, with D perhaps TRBD1 (5 bases). The CDR3 totals 17 residues. The germline gives CDR1 LGHDT, CDR2 YNNKEL (reference sequence). Trimming took 4 bases from V and 5 from J, leaving 21 bases between them. CDR3 in DNA: TGTGCCAGCAGCCGGACCCGCGCCAGGGTTCACCAAAACATTCAGTACTTC. It codes for CASSRTRARVHQNIQYF.

V is TRBV2 and J is TRBJ1-2; 11 bases are shared with TRBD1. The CDR3 contains 14 residues. The V gene end was trimmed by 7 bases and the J gene end by 7 bases; junction bases not matched to a gene: 8. Germline CDR1 SNHLY, CDR2 FYNNEI. CDR3: CASTADRGRGGYTF. In DNA form, the CDR3 reads TGTGCCAGCACGGCGGACAGGGGGCGCGGTGGCTACACCTTC. The complete variable domain, with remaining parts taken from reference TRBV2 and TRBJ1-2, reads EPEVTQTPSHQVTQMGQEVILRCVPISNHLYFYWYRQILGQKVEFLVSFYNNEISEKSEIFDDQFSVERPDGSNFTLKIRSTKLEDSAMYFCASTADRGRGGYTFGSGTRLTVV.

The chain couples TRBV6-5 to TRBJ2-7, with TRBD1 as a possible D gene (6 bases). Germline values: CDR1 MNHEY, CDR2 SVGAGI. Trimming took 8 bases from V and 3 from J, leaving 11 bases between them. The CDR3 is 12 amino acids. The CDR3 reads CASWDTLYEQYF. CDR3 bases: TGTGCCAGCTGGGACACCCTCTACGAGCAGTACTTC.

V gene TRBV6-2 or TRBV6-3 combines with J gene TRBJ2-7; D may be TRBD2 (6 bases). CDR1 and CDR2 (germline): MNHEY, SVGEGT. The CDR3 covers 15 residues. Trimming removed 0 bases from V and 5 bases from J, with 14 bases in between. The CDR3 reads CASSYSGAGSNEQYF. In DNA form, the CDR3 reads TGTGCCAGCAGTTACTCAGGGGCGGGGAGCAACGAGCAGTACTTC.

The CDR3 sequence: CASSPLSGGASYEQYF. The CDR3 nucleotides read TGTGCCAGCAGCCCCCTGAGCGGGGGTGCTTCCTACGAGCAGTACTTC. The chain links TRBV9 to TRBJ2-7; 8 bases map to TRBD2. This CDR3 contains 16 residues. With 4 bases clipped from V and 1 base from J, the junction kept 10 bases outside the gene matches. Looked up from germline, CDR1 is SGDLS and CDR2 is YYNGEE.

V usage is TRBV11-1 and J usage is TRBJ2-3; the D is unclear. The V end lost 1 base, the J end lost 1 base, and 9 bases lay between the germline ends. The CDR3 covers 15 residues. CDR1 SGHAT and CDR2 FQDESV come from the germline V gene (reference sequence). CDR3 sequence reads: CASSLEVQGTDTQYF. In nucleotides, the CDR3 is TGTGCCAGCAGCTTAGAGGTTCAGGGCACAGATACGCAGTATTTT.

This chain links TRBV19 with TRBJ2-3; weak D call: TRBD2 (7 bases). V was pared by 5 bases and J by 2 bases, with 11 bases between. CDR3 length: 14 residues. Germline V CDR1 and CDR2: LNHDA, SQIVND (reference sequence). The CDR3 here is CASSEGGVTDTQYF. In DNA form, the CDR3 reads TGTGCCAGTAGTGAAGGGGGGGTCACAGATACGCAGTATTTT.

This chain connects TRBV4-3 to TRBJ1-5; tentatively, D is TRBD1 (6 bases). The V gene lost 4 bases and the J gene lost 9 bases, with 19 bases spanning the gap. The CDR3 extends over 15 amino acids. Germline V gene sequence: CDR1 LGHNA, CDR2 YSLEER. The CDR3 DNA reads as TGCGCCAGCAGCCCCGGCCGAGGGGGTCAGGGGCCCCAGCATTTT. This sequence encodes CASSPGRGGQGPQHF.

With respect to this clone: A much larger clone differs from this one at a single base, so this may be a read error. The J gene is TRBJ2-1, the V gene TRBV7-2; 8 bases match TRBD1. The CDR3 has 15 residues. The V gene's germline CDR1 is SGHTA and CDR2 FQGNSA. With V trimmed by 2 bases and J by 2 bases, 2 bases remained unmatched. The CDR3 here is CASSLMGQAYNEQFF. The CDR3 DNA reads TGTGCCAGCAGCTTAATGGGACAGGCCTACAATGAGCAGTTCTTC.

J is TRBJ1-1 and V is TRBV7-2; 7 nucleotides match TRBD1. Germline CDR1 reads SGHTA; CDR2 reads FQGNSA. The junction had 5 bases not matched to a gene; V was cut back by 4 bases and J by 0 bases. The CDR3 consists of 15 residues. The CDR3 loop reads CASSSGGFLNTEAFF. Here the CDR3 DNA reads TGTGCCAGCAGCTCAGGGGGGTTCCTGAACACTGAAGCTTTCTTT.

The chain uses TRBV5-4 and TRBJ2-7; D is possibly TRBD1 (6 bases). The CDR3 runs 13 residues. The germline gives CDR1 SGHNT, CDR2 YYREEE (reference sequence). Trimming shortened V by 1 base and J by 5 bases, and 10 bases separated the two germline ends. CDR3 loop: CASSLLTGNEQYF. The CDR3, as DNA: TGTGCCAGCAGCTTGTTGACAGGCAACGAGCAGTACTTC.

The V gene is TRBV20-1, the J gene TRBJ2-7; TRBD2 matches at 11 bases. Germline-derived CDR1 and CDR2 are DFQATT and SNEGSKA (reference sequence). The CDR3 covers 16 residues. J was trimmed by 0 bases and V by 3 bases; bases with no gene match: 7. The CDR3: CSASGLAGGLSYEQYF. The CDR3, as DNA: TGCAGTGCTAGTGGTCTAGCGGGGGGACTCTCCTACGAGCAGTACTTC.